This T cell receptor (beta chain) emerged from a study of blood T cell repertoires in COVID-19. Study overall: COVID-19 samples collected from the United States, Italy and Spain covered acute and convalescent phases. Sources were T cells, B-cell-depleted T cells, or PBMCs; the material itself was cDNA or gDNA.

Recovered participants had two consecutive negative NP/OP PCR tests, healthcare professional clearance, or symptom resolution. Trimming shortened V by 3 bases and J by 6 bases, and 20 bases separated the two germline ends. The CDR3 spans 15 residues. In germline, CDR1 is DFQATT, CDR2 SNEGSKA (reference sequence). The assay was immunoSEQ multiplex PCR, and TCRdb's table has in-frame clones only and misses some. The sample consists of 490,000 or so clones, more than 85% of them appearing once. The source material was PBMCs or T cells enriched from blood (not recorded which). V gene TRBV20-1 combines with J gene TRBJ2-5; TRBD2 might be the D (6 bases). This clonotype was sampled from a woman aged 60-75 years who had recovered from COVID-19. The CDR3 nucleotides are TGCAGTGCTAGTTCGGGGAGGCTAGTGTGGCAGACCCAGTACTTC. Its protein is CSASSGRLVWQTQYF.